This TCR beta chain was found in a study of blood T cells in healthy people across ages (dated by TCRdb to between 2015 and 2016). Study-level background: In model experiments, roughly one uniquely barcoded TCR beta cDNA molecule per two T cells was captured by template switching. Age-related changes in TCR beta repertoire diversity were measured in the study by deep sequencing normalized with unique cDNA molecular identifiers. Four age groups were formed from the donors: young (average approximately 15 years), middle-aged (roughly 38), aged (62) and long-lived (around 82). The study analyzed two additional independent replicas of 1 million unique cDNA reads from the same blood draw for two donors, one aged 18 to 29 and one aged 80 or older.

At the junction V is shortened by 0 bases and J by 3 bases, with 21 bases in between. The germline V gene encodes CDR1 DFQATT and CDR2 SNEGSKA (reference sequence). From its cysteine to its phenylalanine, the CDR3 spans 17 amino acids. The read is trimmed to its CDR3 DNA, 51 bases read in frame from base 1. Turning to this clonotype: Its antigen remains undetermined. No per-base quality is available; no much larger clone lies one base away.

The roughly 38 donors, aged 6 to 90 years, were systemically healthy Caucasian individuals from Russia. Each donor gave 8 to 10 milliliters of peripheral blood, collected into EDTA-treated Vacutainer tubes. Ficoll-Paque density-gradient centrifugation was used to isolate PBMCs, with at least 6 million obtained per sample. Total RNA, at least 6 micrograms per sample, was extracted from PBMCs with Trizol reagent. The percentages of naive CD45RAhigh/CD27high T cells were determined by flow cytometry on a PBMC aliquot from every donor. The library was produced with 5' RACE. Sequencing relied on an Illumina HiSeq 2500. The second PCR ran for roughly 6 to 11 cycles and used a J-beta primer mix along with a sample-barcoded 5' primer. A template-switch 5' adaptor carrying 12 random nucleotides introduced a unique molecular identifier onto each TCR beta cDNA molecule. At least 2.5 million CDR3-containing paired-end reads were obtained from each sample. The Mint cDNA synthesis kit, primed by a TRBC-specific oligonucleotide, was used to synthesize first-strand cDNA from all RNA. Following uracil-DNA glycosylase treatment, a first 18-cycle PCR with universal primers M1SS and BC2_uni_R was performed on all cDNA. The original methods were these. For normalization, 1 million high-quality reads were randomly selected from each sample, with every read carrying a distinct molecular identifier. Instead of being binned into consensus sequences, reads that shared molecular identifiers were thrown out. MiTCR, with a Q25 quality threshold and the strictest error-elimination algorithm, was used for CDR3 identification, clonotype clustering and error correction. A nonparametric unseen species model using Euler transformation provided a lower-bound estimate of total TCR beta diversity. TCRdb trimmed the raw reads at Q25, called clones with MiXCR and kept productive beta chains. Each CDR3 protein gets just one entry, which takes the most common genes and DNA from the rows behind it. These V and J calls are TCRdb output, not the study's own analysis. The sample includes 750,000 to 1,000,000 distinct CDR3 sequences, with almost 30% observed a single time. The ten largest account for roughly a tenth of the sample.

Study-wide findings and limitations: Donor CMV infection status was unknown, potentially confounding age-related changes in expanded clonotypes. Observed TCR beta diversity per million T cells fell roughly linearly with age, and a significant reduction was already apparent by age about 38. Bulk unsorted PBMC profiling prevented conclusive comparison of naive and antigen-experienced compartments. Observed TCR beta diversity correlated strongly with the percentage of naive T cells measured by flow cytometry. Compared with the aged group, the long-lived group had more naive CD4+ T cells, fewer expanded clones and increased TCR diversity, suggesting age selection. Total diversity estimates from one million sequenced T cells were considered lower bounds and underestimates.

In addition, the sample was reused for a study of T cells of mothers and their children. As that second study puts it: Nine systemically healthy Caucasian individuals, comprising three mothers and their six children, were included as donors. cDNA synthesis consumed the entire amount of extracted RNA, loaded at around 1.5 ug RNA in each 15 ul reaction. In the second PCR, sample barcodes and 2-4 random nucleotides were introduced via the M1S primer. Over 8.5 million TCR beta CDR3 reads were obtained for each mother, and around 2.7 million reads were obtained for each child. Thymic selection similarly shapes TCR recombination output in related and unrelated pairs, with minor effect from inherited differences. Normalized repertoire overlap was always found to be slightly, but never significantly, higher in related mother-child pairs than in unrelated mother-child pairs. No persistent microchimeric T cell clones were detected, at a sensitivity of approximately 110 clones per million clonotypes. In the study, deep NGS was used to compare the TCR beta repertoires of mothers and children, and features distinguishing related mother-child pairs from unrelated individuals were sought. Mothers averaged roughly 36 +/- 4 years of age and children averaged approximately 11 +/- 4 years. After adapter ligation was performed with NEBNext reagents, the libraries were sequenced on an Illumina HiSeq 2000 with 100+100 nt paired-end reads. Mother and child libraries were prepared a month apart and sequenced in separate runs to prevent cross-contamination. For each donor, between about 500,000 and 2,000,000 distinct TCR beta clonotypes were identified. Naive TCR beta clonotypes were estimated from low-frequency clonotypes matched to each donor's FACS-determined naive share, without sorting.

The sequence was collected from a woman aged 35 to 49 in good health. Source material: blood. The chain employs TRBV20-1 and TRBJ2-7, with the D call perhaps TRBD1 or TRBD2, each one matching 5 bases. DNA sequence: TGCAGTGCTAGAGATTCCCCCGGGGCAGGGAACTACTACGAGCAGTACTTC. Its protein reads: CSARDSPGAGNYYEQYF.